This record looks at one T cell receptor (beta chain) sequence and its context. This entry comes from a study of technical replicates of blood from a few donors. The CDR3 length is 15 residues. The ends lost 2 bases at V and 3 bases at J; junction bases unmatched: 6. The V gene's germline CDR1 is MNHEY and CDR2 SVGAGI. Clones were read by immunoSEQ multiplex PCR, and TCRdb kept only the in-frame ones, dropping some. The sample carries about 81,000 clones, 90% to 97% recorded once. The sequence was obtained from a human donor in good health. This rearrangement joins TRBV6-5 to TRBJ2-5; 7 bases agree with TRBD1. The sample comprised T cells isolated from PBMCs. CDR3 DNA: TGTGCCAGCAGTTACCAGACAGGGAACAAAGAGACCCAGTACTTC. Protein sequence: CASSYQTGNKETQYF.